This T cell receptor (beta chain) was sequenced during a study of blood T cell repertoires in COVID-19. In the study overall: Samples came from the United States, Italy and Spain, spanning acute and convalescent COVID-19. Sources were T cells, B-cell-depleted T cells, or PBMCs; the material itself was cDNA or gDNA.

The ends lost 5 bases at V and 5 bases at J; junction bases unmatched: 4. This CDR3 comprises 14 residues. Germline V gene data show CDR1 as SNHLY and CDR2 as FYNNEI. Authors' methods: For nucleated cells, counts were estimated from reference gene primer amplification. Profiled with immunoSEQ multiplex PCR; TCRdb holds only in-frame clones, not every one. That table gives V, J and clone size, and the DNA gave D and trimming. The repertoire consists of 200,000 to 250,000 clones, with about 78% occurring once and the leading ten covering 7% to 8.5%. V gene TRBV2 combines with J gene TRBJ2-5; TRBD2 agrees at 11 bases. Sequenced material: peripheral blood. This clonotype was obtained from a woman aged 65 to 85 with acute or convalescent COVID-19. CDR3 amino acids: CASSLAGGRETQYF. For the CDR3, the DNA is TGTGCCAGCAGTTTAGCGGGGGGGCGGGAGACCCAGTACTTC. The full variable domain, rest sourced from reference TRBV2 and TRBJ2-5, is EPEVTQTPSHQVTQMGQEVILRCVPISNHLYFYWYRQILGQKVEFLVSFYNNEISEKSEIFDDQFSVERPDGSNFTLKIRSTKLEDSAMYFCASSLAGGRETQYFGPGTRLLVL.